The 3 T cell receptor beta chains reported below all come from one sample, sequenced in a study of T cells in Graves' hyperthyroidism and ophthalmopathy. It was RNA transcripts that yielded the amplified TCR beta CDR3 regions. Carried out on the TCR CDR3, a first-round RT-PCR used the HTBI primer set. TCRdb re-derived calls from the multiplex PCR reads in MiXCR, one entry per CDR3 protein. The repertoire holds some 210,000 distinct CDR3 sequences, with roughly 15% as singletons. The specimen sequenced was blood. The receptor source for this set is a man over 45 with Graves' hyperthyroidism.

This clonotype came up many times. The chain recombines TRBV3-1 with TRBJ2-3; D uncertain. CDR3 length: 14 residues. Germline lookup yields CDR1 LGHDT and CDR2 YNNKEL (reference sequence). V lost 0 bases and J lost 4, with 8 bases in between. The CDR3 sequence is CASSQDSASDTQYF. Written as DNA, the CDR3 is TGTGCCAGCAGCCAAGATTCTGCGTCAGATACGCAGTATTTT.

The sample holds many counts of this clonotype. The rearrangement joins TRBV7-8 to TRBJ2-7; D might be TRBD2 (5 bases). CDR3 length equals 11 residues. The germline gives CDR1 SGHVS, CDR2 FQNEAQ. The V gene lost 5 bases and the J gene lost 7 bases, with 9 bases spanning the gap. The DNA for the CDR3 is TGTGCCAGCAGCCGAAGGGAGGAGCAGTACTTC. Translated: CASSRREEQYF.

The gene calls are TRBV7-2 and TRBJ1-1; D is ambiguous. Germline-derived CDR1 and CDR2 are SGHTA and FQGNSA. V lost 1 base and J lost 3, with 12 bases in between. The CDR3 has 15 residues. The CDR3 spells CASSLEYGRDTEAFF. In DNA, the CDR3 is TGTGCCAGCAGCTTAGAGTATGGACGGGACACTGAAGCTTTCTTT. The variable domain in full, completed from reference TRBV7-2 and TRBJ1-1, reads GAGVSQSPSNKVTEKGKDVELRCDPISGHTALYWYRQSLGQGLEFLIYFQGNSAPDKSGLPSDRFSAERTGGSVSTLTIQRTQQEDSAVYLCASSLEYGRDTEAFFGQGTRLTVV.